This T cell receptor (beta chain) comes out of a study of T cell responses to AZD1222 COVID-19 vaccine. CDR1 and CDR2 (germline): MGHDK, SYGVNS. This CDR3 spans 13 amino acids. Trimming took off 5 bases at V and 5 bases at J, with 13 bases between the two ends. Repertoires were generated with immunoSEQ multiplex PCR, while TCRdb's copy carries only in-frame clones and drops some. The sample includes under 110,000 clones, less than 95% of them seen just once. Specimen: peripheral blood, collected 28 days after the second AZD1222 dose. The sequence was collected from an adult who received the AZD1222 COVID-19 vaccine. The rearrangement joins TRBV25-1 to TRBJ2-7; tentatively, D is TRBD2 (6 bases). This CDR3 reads CASSQGRGNEQYF. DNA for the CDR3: TGTGCCAGCAGTCAAGGACGGGGGAACGAGCAGTACTTC.